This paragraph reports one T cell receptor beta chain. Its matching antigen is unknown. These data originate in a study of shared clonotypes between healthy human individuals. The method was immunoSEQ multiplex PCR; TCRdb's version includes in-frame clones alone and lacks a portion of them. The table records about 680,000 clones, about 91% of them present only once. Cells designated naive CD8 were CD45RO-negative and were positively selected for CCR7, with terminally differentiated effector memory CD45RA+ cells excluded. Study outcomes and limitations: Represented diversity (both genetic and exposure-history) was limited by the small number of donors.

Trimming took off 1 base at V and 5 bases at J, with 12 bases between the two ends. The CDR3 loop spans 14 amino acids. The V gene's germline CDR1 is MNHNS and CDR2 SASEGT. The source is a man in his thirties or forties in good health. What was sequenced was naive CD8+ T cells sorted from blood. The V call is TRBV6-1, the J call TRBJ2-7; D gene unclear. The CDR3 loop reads CASSEGLFFDEQYF. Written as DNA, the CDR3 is TGTGCCAGCAGTGAAGGGCTCTTTTTCGACGAGCAGTACTTC.